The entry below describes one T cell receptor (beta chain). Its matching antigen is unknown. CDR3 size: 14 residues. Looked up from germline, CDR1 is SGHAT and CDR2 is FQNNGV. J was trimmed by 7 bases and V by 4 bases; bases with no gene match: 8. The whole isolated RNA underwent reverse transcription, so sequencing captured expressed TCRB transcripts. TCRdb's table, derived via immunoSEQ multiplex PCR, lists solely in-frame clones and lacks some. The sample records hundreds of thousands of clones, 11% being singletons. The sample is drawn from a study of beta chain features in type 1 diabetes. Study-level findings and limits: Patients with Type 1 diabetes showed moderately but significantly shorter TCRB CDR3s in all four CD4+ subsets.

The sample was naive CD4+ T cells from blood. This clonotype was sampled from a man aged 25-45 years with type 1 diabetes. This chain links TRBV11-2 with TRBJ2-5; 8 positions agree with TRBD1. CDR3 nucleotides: TGTGCCAGCAGCTCCTTGGACAGGGCAACGACCCAGTACTTC. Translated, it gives CASSSLDRATTQYF.